This T cell receptor (beta chain) came from a study of Ad26.COV2.S vaccination and SARS-CoV-2 variants. Across the study: Trial arm assignment for the donor was COV1001 Ad26.COV2.S.

Data came from immunoSEQ multiplex PCR; TCRdb stores just in-frame clones and leaves some out. The sample includes 380,000 or so clones, roughly 85% seen only once; the top ten take around 7.3%. Broader study findings: Higher spike-specific TCR breadth was found in vaccine recipients than in placebo recipients.

As to treatment: around 19 received Ad26.COV2.S at low or high dose, single or two shots; several received placebo; per-sample allocation not given. Sampling was done on day 63 after the first vaccine or placebo injection. As for this clone: Its target is unknown.

This specimen was peripheral blood, taken in a trial of Ad26.COV2.S vaccine versus placebo. This clonotype was obtained from a person between 18 and 65 years old who received the Ad26.COV2.S COVID-19 vaccine or a placebo.

The CDR3 sequence: CASSPGQRNTEAFF. DNA for the CDR3: TGCGCCAGCAGCCCGGGACAGCGGAACACTGAAGCTTTCTTT. The gene calls are TRBV4-1 and TRBJ1-1; TRBD1 agrees at 7 bases. J was trimmed by 1 base and V by 4 bases; bases with no gene match: 3. The CDR3 runs to 14 residues. Germline-derived CDR1 and CDR2 are MGHRA and YSYEKL.